The following is a T cell receptor beta chain sequence with its context. The target of this receptor is not known. Base qualities are not at hand, and no much larger clone is one base apart. The cohort was made up of under 800 healthy bone marrow donors. All cohort members were sampled while nominally healthy, although unrecorded immune exposures were likely present. The donor tested CMV seronegative and was one of the 352 seronegative cohort members. Each donor provided a peripheral blood sample, and peripheral blood mononuclear cells were used for TCR beta sequencing. Genomic DNA extraction from the blood cell samples was performed with the Qiagen DNeasy Blood Extraction Kit. These data belong to a study of cytomegalovirus exposure and HLA in healthy donors (dated by TCRdb to the late 2010s). General notes on the study: According to an earlier analysis of 450 to 650 of the donors, roughly 180 million T cells yielded approximately 120 million unique TCR beta sequences and 276 Gb of sequence data. Using immunosequencing, the study profiled T cell repertoires from 666 subjects and related those repertoires to cytomegalovirus serostatus. Typing coverage varied by locus: about 620-640 donors for A, B, C, DRB1 and DQB1; roughly 520 for DQA1; around 570 for DPA1; around 490 for DPB1. Rather than drawing on any new phenotypic data, the later analysis identified candidate immune exposures from TCR beta sequences and the way those sequences occurred across donors. Donor age, sex, ethnicity and CMV serostatus were compiled alongside the repertoire data. Among the approximately 400 genotyped donors, around 79% belonged to the genetic ancestry cluster associated with self-reported Caucasian donors. A later genetic analysis used genome-wide SNP genotypes for 398 of the 666 donors, treating that subset as a discovery cohort. An earlier analysis of several hundred of the donors applied high-throughput TCR beta sequencing to assess whether each TCR beta V gene segment acted as functional or pseudogenic. Across about 380 genotyped donors of the cohort, an average of roughly 230,000 unique TCR beta nucleotide sequences per donor were sequenced, and about a sixth of those sequences were non-productive. The aim of the study was to test whether cataloging public T cell receptors could identify signatures of past pathogen exposure. To study patterns of TCR occurrence, a later analysis re-analyzed previously published TCR beta repertoires from 500 to 850 donors and added high-resolution HLA genotyping. High-throughput TCR immunosequencing, statistical association of individual TCRs with disease status, and machine learning were combined to predict cytomegalovirus infection status. An early release that covered several hundred HLA-typed donors contained approximately 300 gigabases of sequencing data and 75 million to 100 million unique TCR sequences. HLA typing covered class I and class II loci at four-digit resolution. Four or five DR-DQ haplotypes were handled as single units for association and clustering because linkage in the cohort was strong. In addition to the first cohort of 666 subjects, a separate validation cohort of 120 different subjects was used. All discovery cohort repertoires had been generated on a single sequencing platform. General study outcomes and caveats: The study listed 150 to 200 TCR beta chains as associated with cytomegalovirus. Compared with the 666-donor mean, donors in an Asian-associated ancestry cluster had fewer N-insertions in productive TCRs, according to a later genetic analysis. CMV serostatus was the only immune exposure information available for the cohort. Assigning TCR associations to individual alleles was difficult when HLA alleles, especially DR and DQ, strongly co-occurred. In a later analysis, HLA-associated TCR beta chains were found to be more clonally expanded and to have lower generation probabilities than equally common non-associated chains. A later analysis reported that several top co-occurrence clusters appeared linked to parvovirus B19, influenza, CMV and Epstein-Barr virus. While some public TCRs were present in many individuals, most TCR sequences turned up only very rarely across donors. Some IMGT-functional V segments, including TRBV6-2 and TRBV6-3, could not be told apart with the 87-base-pair reads, so those segments were excluded. In a later analysis, most CMV-associated TCR beta chains were found to appear HLA-restricted, with HLA associations seemingly driven largely by CMV exposure. A later genetic analysis associated a missense DCLRE1C variant with V-gene and J-gene trimming of TCR beta chains, and an independent cohort replicated the association. Linkage disequilibrium might explain the correlated functional status among segregating V segments, but an unknown experimental factor could not be ruled out. In both the original and validation cohorts, the classifier was reported to diagnose cytomegalovirus status with high specificity and sensitivity. The authors suggested that the approach could potentially be generalized to other disease states and immunological phenotypes. A later analysis associated about 17,000 TCR beta sequences with specific HLA alleles at a false discovery rate of 0.05. This cohort had only TCR beta chains sequenced, and the lack of alpha or paired-chain data limited which features could be detected. Because HLA typing was missing for some donors at each locus, association tests included only the typed subset. A further reported finding was that TCR beta sequences accurately predicted the HLA-A and HLA-B alleles for most subjects in the first cohort. In vitro tests confirmed that a few of the cytomegalovirus-associated TCR beta chains recognize cytomegalovirus antigens. A cluster of highly shared sequence variants was judged likely to be a technical artifact of the sequencing pipeline. A later analysis found that TCR association rates varied across HLA loci, with DRB1 alleles showing the most associated TCRs and HLA-C alleles the fewest. The presence/absence analyses assumed that sequencing depth was roughly uniform across donors, and that assumption may not be true. Broadly in line with IMGT annotations, most TCR beta V segments showed up in productive rearrangements about 90% or about 30% of the time in an earlier analysis of around 600 of the donors. The earlier analysis of approximately 540 of the donors excluded approximately 17 rarely observed V segments, including chromosome 9 orphons, because counts were too low.

V and J are trimmed by 4 bases and 3 bases, and the gene matches miss 9 bases of the junction. There are 16 amino acids in the CDR3, from cysteine to phenylalanine inclusive. The read is trimmed to its CDR3 DNA, 48 bases read in frame from base 1. Per the germline V gene (reference sequence), PRHDT is the CDR1 and FYEKMQ is the CDR2. Library construction relied on the immunoSEQ multiplex PCR assay. For the multiplex PCR, a mixture combining 60 forward primers for TCR Vbeta segments and 13 reverse primers for TCR Jbeta segments was used. A multiplex PCR assay on genomic DNA amplified the CDR3 region of rearranged TCR beta genes. Amplified TCR beta libraries were sequenced as 87-base-pair reads on the Illumina HiSeq System. Concerning the study's data processing: A later analysis counted some 74 million unique TCR beta chains across the 500 to 850 repertoires, and some 11 million of these chains were shared by at least two donors. Raw reads were error-corrected and collapsed into unique sequences by a nearest-neighbor algorithm in which closely related sequences were merged to remove PCR and sequencing errors. V, D and J gene segments were assigned by aligning CDR3 sequences to IMGT reference sequences. Each retained sequence needed at least a six-nucleotide match to both a V gene segment and a J gene segment. A rearrangement counted as productive if the CDR3 had no stop codons and remained in frame with V and J, and every other rearrangement counted as non-productive. CDR3 was defined according to IMGT convention as the region running from the second conserved V-encoded cysteine to the conserved J-encoded phenylalanine. The earlier analysis of more than 450 of the donors excluded sequences that lacked an unambiguous match to a single V gene segment. In an earlier analysis of 450 to 700 of the donors, V segments were called functional above 56.7% productive rearrangements and were called segregating when the between-donor standard deviation exceeded 5%. A statistical classification framework was developed to diagnose cytomegalovirus status using the catalog of TCR beta chain sequences. A later analysis assigned V and J genes by comparing TCR nucleotide sequences with IMGT/GENE-DB human TR gene sequences. A later analysis assigned CDR3 sequences and most-parsimonious VDJ recombination scenarios with the TCRdist pipeline. In a later analysis, every TCR beta chain was defined by the combination of its CDR3 amino acid sequence and its V-gene family, and reads without a unique V-gene family were dropped. A later analysis removed 550 to 700 highly shared, low-generation-probability nucleotide sequences to deal with suspected cross-contamination and a sequencing artifact. For each public chain, a later analysis derived a clonal expansion index from normalized ranks of inferred template counts within each repertoire. In a later analysis, generation probabilities were computed using a VDJ recombination model fitted to out-of-frame rearrangements, and the results were checked against IGoR. Hypergeometric tests were used in a later analysis to score TCR-TCR, TCR-HLA and TCR-CMV co-occurrence, with a repertoire-size bias correction applied to the TCR pairs. False discovery rates were estimated in a later analysis by permuting HLA or CMV assignments 20 times. A later analysis grouped co-occurring TCRs with DBSCAN, adding TCRdist sequence similarity when clustering within HLA-allele-positive subsets. Repertoires with fewer than 30,000 or more than 120,000 public chains, plus five repertoires with anomalous nucleotide sharing, were excluded from co-occurrence clustering. Sourced from immuneACCESS, this table was stored by TCRdb with only in-frame sequences that have V and J called. A share of the clones is absent; for the studies checked, an unresolved V gene accounts for under half, and the remainder has no known explanation. V and J calls and clone size follow that table, whereas D and trimming were derived from the DNA. The sample contains around 200,000 clones, roughly 80% of them found a single time. The top ten constitute roughly 0.73% of the sample.

Input material: PBMCs. The sequence came from a woman under 30 in good health and CMV-seronegative. The receptor chain draws on TRBV13 and TRBJ2-4; TRBD1 fits 7 bases in the junction. At the DNA level, the sequence is TGTGCCAGCAGCTCGACAGGGAAGTACGGCAAAAACATTCAGTACTTC. Its product reads: CASSSTGKYGKNIQYF.